Each of the 28 T cell receptor beta chains below was sequenced from the same sample in a study of shared clonotypes between healthy human individuals. TCRdb's copy holds only in-frame clones and misses some; the assay was immunoSEQ multiplex PCR. Here the sample spans around 1.4 million clones, about 98.5% being singletons. The sequenced material came from naive CD4+ T cells sorted from blood. Subset given: CD45RA+ positively selected. Receptors were obtained from a man under 40 in good health.

This chain links TRBV7-3 with TRBJ2-1; D might be TRBD2 (6 bases). This CDR3 has 20 amino acids. V was shortened by 1 base and J by 5 bases, with 27 bases between the two germline ends. Germline V lookup: CDR1 SGHTA, CDR2 FQGTGA. The CDR3 reads CASSLIIGSGSLGEDNEQFF. CDR3 DNA sequence: TGTGCCAGCAGCTTAATCATAGGGTCAGGCTCCCTAGGGGAGGACAATGAGCAGTTCTTC. Based on the CDR3 plus reference TRBV7-3 and TRBJ2-1, the full variable domain is GAGVSQTPSNKVTEKGKYVELRCDPISGHTALYWYRQSLGQGPEFLIYFQGTGAADDSGLPNDRFFAVRPEGSVSTLKIQRTERGDSAVYLCASSLIIGSGSLGEDNEQFFGPGTRLTVL.

This rearrangement joins TRBV5-1 to TRBJ2-1; no clear D gene. The CDR3 is 16 amino acids. The V end was cut by 2 bases, the J end by 8 bases, with 20 bases between. Germline V CDR1 and CDR2: SGHRS, YFSETQ. CDR3 loop: CASSLVRDSLGDEQFF. CDR3 DNA: TGCGCCAGCAGCTTAGTCCGTGACTCCCTCGGCGATGAGCAGTTCTTC.

The chain couples TRBV6-5 to TRBJ1-1; TRBD1 might be the D (6 bases). Deletions cut 5 bases from V and 4 bases from J, with 14 bases between. Germline lookup yields CDR1 MNHEY and CDR2 SVGAGI. The CDR3 is made up of 14 amino acids. CDR3 loop: CASSRRRGVTEAFF. CDR3 nucleotides: TGTGCCAGCAGTCGCCGAAGGGGGGTCACTGAAGCTTTCTTT.

This clone was observed once. The rearrangement uses TRBV7-2 and TRBJ2-7; D might be TRBD2 (5 bases). The germline CDR1 and CDR2 sequences are SGHTA and FQGNSA. V was pared by 5 bases and J by 2 bases, with 16 bases between. There are 15 residues in the CDR3. CDR3 protein: CASSPGSDYAYEQYF. Here the CDR3 DNA reads TGTGCCAGCAGCCCCGGATCCGACTATGCCTACGAGCAGTACTTC. The full variable domain, in which reference TRBV7-2 and TRBJ2-7 provide the parts outside the CDR3, is GAGVSQSPSNKVTEKGKDVELRCDPISGHTALYWYRQSLGQGLEFLIYFQGNSAPDKSGLPSDRFSAERTGGSVSTLTIQRTQQEDSAVYLCASSPGSDYAYEQYFGPGTRLTVT.

This chain links TRBV7-8 with TRBJ2-7, with D perhaps given as TRBD1 or TRBD2 (6 bases each). Germline V lookup: CDR1 SGHVS, CDR2 FQNEAQ. The V end lost 6 bases, the J end lost 13 bases, and 16 bases lay between the germline ends. The CDR3 runs to 11 residues. The CDR3 protein is CASSEGGLFYF. DNA for the CDR3: TGTGCCAGCAGTGAGGGGGGACTCTTTTACTTC. Together with reference TRBV7-8 and TRBJ2-7, the CDR3 gives the full variable domain: GAGVSQSPRYKVAKRGQDVALRCDPISGHVSLFWYQQALGQGPEFLTYFQNEAQLDKSGLPSDRFFAERPEGSVSTLKIQRTQQEDSAVYLCASSEGGLFYFGPGTRLTVT.

V gene TRBV9 combines with J gene TRBJ1-3, with D maybe TRBD1 (6 bases). V lost 6 bases and J 0 bases, leaving 19 bases between the germline ends. Germline CDR1 and CDR2: SGDLS and YYNGEE. The CDR3 is 17 residues long. The CDR3 spells CASTDGPGQPSGNTIYF. CDR3 DNA sequence: TGTGCCAGCACCGATGGTCCCGGACAGCCCTCTGGAAACACCATATATTTT. Combining the CDR3 with reference TRBV9 and TRBJ1-3 gives the whole variable domain DSGVTQTPKHLITATGQRVTLRCSPRSGDLSVYWYQQSLDQGLQFLIQYYNGEERAKGNILERFSAQQFPDLHSELNLSSLELGDSALYFCASTDGPGQPSGNTIYFGEGSWLTVV.

J is TRBJ2-7 and V is TRBV19; tentative D call: TRBD2 (5 bases). V gave up 4 bases and J gave up 7 bases, with 23 bases separating them. This CDR3 contains 16 residues. CDR1 LNHDA and CDR2 SQIVND come from the germline V gene (reference sequence). As DNA, the CDR3 is TGTGCCAGTAGTACAGGAACTCTAGTATTAACGGGGGAGCAGTACTTC. Its protein product is CASSTGTLVLTGEQYF.

The chain is built from TRBV5-1 and TRBJ2-7; D is uncertain. V dropped 5 bases and J dropped 2 bases, with 17 bases sitting between them. The length of the CDR3 is 15 residues. Germline V gene lookup returns CDR1 SGHRS and CDR2 YFSETQ. The DNA for the CDR3 is TGCGCCAGCAGTGGGGTAGAAAAACCTACCTACGAGCAGTACTTC. Translating it yields CASSGVEKPTYEQYF.

The V call is TRBV5-1, the J call TRBJ2-5, with no clear D. Germline V gene data show CDR1 as SGHRS and CDR2 as YFSETQ. With 3 bases removed from V and 5 bases from J, the gap between germline ends came to 17 bases. This CDR3 has 15 residues. CDR3 protein: CASSWGSLGRETQYF. In DNA form, the CDR3 reads TGCGCCAGCAGCTGGGGATCCTTGGGTCGTGAGACCCAGTACTTC.

This rearrangement joins TRBV11-2 to TRBJ1-1; the D is unclear. CDR1 is SGHAT and CDR2 is FQNNGV in the germline V gene. Deletions cut 3 bases from V and 2 bases from J, with 10 bases between. The CDR3 contains 14 residues. CDR3 nucleotides: TGTGCCAGCAGCTTGCGAGGTGGTAACACTGAAGCTTTCTTT. Protein product: CASSLRGGNTEAFF.

The chain couples TRBV7-2 to TRBJ2-4, with D hard to call. The CDR3 sequence is 15 residues long. Trimming pared 2 bases from V and 0 bases from J, leaving 8 bases between. CDR1 and CDR2 (germline): SGHTA, FQGNSA. CDR3 protein: CASSLKQLAKNIQYF. In DNA form, the CDR3 reads TGTGCCAGCAGCTTAAAACAACTAGCCAAAAACATTCAGTACTTC.

The chain couples TRBV27 to TRBJ2-5; 7 bases agree with TRBD2. Unmatched junction bases numbered 8, after V lost 5 bases and J lost 5 bases. The CDR3 totals 14 residues. Germline V gene sequence: CDR1 MNHEY, CDR2 SMNVEV (reference sequence). CDR3 nucleotide sequence: TGTGCCAGCAGTATGACGGGAGGTTGGGAGACCCAGTACTTC. Its protein product is CASSMTGGWETQYF.

The chain has TRBV9 and TRBJ1-1; no clear D gene. V lost 0 bases and J 0 bases, leaving 9 bases between the germline ends. The CDR3 contains 15 residues. Germline V gene sequence: CDR1 SGDLS, CDR2 YYNGEE. CDR3 amino acids: CASSVDIGLNTEAFF. CDR3 sequence (DNA): TGTGCCAGCAGCGTAGATATTGGTTTGAACACTGAAGCTTTCTTT.

This clone has just one count. V and J are TRBV7-6 and TRBJ2-3; 8 bases fit TRBD1. Trimming at V came to 1 base and at J to 2 bases, leaving 5 bases not matched to a gene. Germline V gene data show CDR1 as SGHVS and CDR2 as FNYEAQ. The CDR3 is made up of 16 amino acids. The CDR3 region is CASSLGAGGVTDTQYF. The CDR3 coding sequence is TGTGCCAGCAGCTTAGGTGCAGGGGGCGTCACAGATACGCAGTATTTT.

The chain combines TRBV7-9 with TRBJ2-1; weak D call: TRBD2 (6 bases). V shed 8 bases and J shed 2 bases, with 13 bases lying between them. This CDR3 comprises 14 residues. Germline V gene sequence: CDR1 SEHNR, CDR2 FQNEAQ (reference sequence). The CDR3 loop is CASYGGATYNEQFF. CDR3 coding DNA: TGTGCCAGCTACGGCGGGGCTACCTACAATGAGCAGTTCTTC.

This clone was counted once. The V and J genes are TRBV5-1 and TRBJ2-7, with TRBD2 matching 7 bases. Per the germline V gene, CDR1 is SGHRS and CDR2 is YFSETQ. The CDR3 contains 15 residues. V lost 5 bases to trimming and J lost 2 bases; unmatched junction nucleotides: 10. The CDR3 loop reads CASRTLSGNPYEQYF. In DNA form, the CDR3 reads TGCGCCAGCAGAACCCTCAGCGGGAACCCCTACGAGCAGTACTTC. The full variable domain, with the rest looked up from reference TRBV5-1 and TRBJ2-7, is KAGVTQTPRYLIKTRGQQVTLSCSPISGHRSVSWYQQTPGQGLQFLFEYFSETQRNKGNFPGRFSGRQFSNSRSEMNVSTLELGDSALYLCASRTLSGNPYEQYFGPGTRLTVT.

CDR3 DNA: TGTGCCAGCTCCCCTTCCAGGGGGTATCAGCCCCAGCATTTT. It is translated as CASSPSRGYQPQHF. J is TRBJ1-5 and V is TRBV18; 7 bases agree with TRBD1. The ends lost 6 bases at V and 5 bases at J; junction bases unmatched: 7. Germline V lookup: CDR1 KGHSH, CDR2 LQKENI. The CDR3 loop spans 14 amino acids. Complete variable domain (other parts from reference TRBV18 and TRBJ1-5): NAGVMQNPRHLVRRRGQEARLRCSPMKGHSHVYWYRQLPEEGLKFMVYLQKENIIDESGMPKERFSAEFPKEGPSILRIQQVVRGDSAAYFCASSPSRGYQPQHFGDGTRLSIL.

This sequence joins TRBV18 and TRBJ1-1; D might be TRBD1 (6 bases). The CDR3 has 15 residues. The V and J ends lost 2 bases and 1 base respectively, with 11 bases between them. Germline V gives CDR1 KGHSH, CDR2 LQKENI. The CDR3 DNA reads as TGTGCCAGCTCACCATTCCTGGGGGCGAACACTGAAGCTTTCTTT. As protein: CASSPFLGANTEAFF.

The chain carries TRBV29-1 and TRBJ2-3; 7 positions match TRBD2. The J segment lost 2 bases and the V segment lost 6 bases, leaving 11 bases of the junction unmatched. The CDR3 runs to 15 residues. Germline CDR1 and CDR2: SQVTM and ANQGSEA. The CDR3 protein is CSVSSASGNTDTQYF. CDR3 nucleotides: TGCAGCGTCAGCTCGGCTAGCGGAAACACAGATACGCAGTATTTT.

The chain carries TRBV5-6 and TRBJ1-1, with a tentative D call TRBD1 (6 bases). This CDR3 has 15 residues. Trimming shortened V by 2 bases and J by 4 bases, and 15 bases separated the two germline ends. The V gene's germline CDR1 is SGHDT and CDR2 YYEEEE. CDR3 DNA sequence: TGTGCCAGCAGCTTCGGCGGAGGGGGTGGCACTGAAGCTTTCTTT. It translates to CASSFGGGGGTEAFF.

The J gene is TRBJ2-3, the V gene TRBV9, with 7 positions matching TRBD1. Germline V gene lookup returns CDR1 SGDLS and CDR2 YYNGEE. CDR3 length: 16 residues. Trimming removed 0 bases from V and 1 base from J; junction bases left unmatched: 5. The CDR3 loop is CASSVEGAQGTDTQYF. The DNA for the CDR3 is TGTGCCAGCAGCGTAGAGGGGGCCCAAGGCACAGATACGCAGTATTTT.

The V call is TRBV6-1, the J call TRBJ2-1, with D perhaps TRBD2 (8 bases). The CDR3 extends over 14 amino acids. In germline, CDR1 is MNHNS, CDR2 SASEGT. Trimming pared 3 bases from V and 6 bases from J, leaving 12 bases between. The DNA of the CDR3 is TGTGCCAGCAGTGATAGCGGGACAGTCAATGAGCAGTTCTTC. Protein: CASSDSGTVNEQFF.

A word on this clone: This sample includes further DNA sequences coding for the same CDR3. This chain links TRBV28 with TRBJ2-7; tentative D call: TRBD1 (7 bases). Trimming took off 6 bases at V and 2 bases at J, with 14 bases between the two ends. Germline values: CDR1 MDHEN, CDR2 SYDVKM. The CDR3 is made up of 14 amino acids. The CDR3 coding sequence is TGTGCCAGCAGCCGCGGGACAGCACCCTACGAGCAGTACTTC. This encodes CASSRGTAPYEQYF. The variable domain in full, completed from reference TRBV28 and TRBJ2-7, reads DVKVTQSSRYLVKRTGEKVFLECVQDMDHENMFWYRQDPGLGLRLIYFSYDVKMKEKGDIPEGYSVSREKKERFSLILESASTNQTSMYLCASSRGTAPYEQYFGPGTRLTVT.

The chain couples TRBV9 to TRBJ2-7; D gene unclear. This CDR3 is 15 amino acids long. CDR1 and CDR2 (germline): SGDLS, YYNGEE. V was pared by 0 bases and J by 2 bases, with 12 bases between. The CDR3: CASSVEVRQTYEQYF. CDR3 sequence (DNA): TGTGCCAGCAGCGTAGAGGTCCGGCAAACCTACGAGCAGTACTTC.

This chain links TRBV28 with TRBJ2-6, with 7 bases aligning to TRBD1. CDR1 is MDHEN, CDR2 SYDVKM, per germline. The V and J ends lost 7 bases and 0 bases, in that order; junction bases with no gene match: 15. The CDR3 has 19 amino acids. This CDR3 reads CASTQPRHRGNSGANVLTF. The CDR3 DNA reads as TGTGCCAGCACTCAACCGAGGCACAGGGGAAACTCTGGGGCCAACGTCCTGACTTTC.

The CDR3 DNA sequence: TGTGCCAGCAGCCAAGATTCGGGGTATGTCTCCTACGAGCAGTACTTC. Its translation: CASSQDSGYVSYEQYF. The chain couples TRBV14 to TRBJ2-7, with D possibly matching TRBD2 (5 bases). The CDR3 consists of 16 residues. V dropped 0 bases and J dropped 0 bases, with 12 bases sitting between them. Germline values: CDR1 SGHDN, CDR2 FVKESK.

This chain connects TRBV19 to TRBJ2-5, with 9 bases identical to TRBD2. Germline V lookup: CDR1 LNHDA, CDR2 SQIVND (reference sequence). The V segment lost 3 bases and the J segment 5 bases; nucleotides outside the gene matches: 10. The CDR3 is 16 amino acids. The CDR3 sequence: CASSMIGGRAGETQYF. Here the CDR3 DNA reads TGTGCCAGTAGTATGATCGGCGGGAGGGCCGGTGAGACCCAGTACTTC.

The chain carries TRBV7-3 and TRBJ2-1; 7 bases align to TRBD2. The CDR3 consists of 17 residues. The germline CDR1 and CDR2 sequences are SGHTA and FQGTGA. V lost 5 bases, J lost 0 bases, and 10 bases stayed unmatched. CDR3: CASSPTAAGLSYNEQFF. Written as DNA, the CDR3 is TGTGCCAGCAGCCCCACGGCAGCGGGGCTCTCCTACAATGAGCAGTTCTTC.